Each of the 14 T cell receptor beta chains below was sequenced from the same sample in a study of blood T cell repertoires in COVID-19. TCRdb keeps only in-frame clones here, not all; method: immunoSEQ multiplex PCR. The sample holds 200,000 to 250,000 clones; over 80% are singletons and the top ten take around 3.8%. Source material: PBMCs or T cells enriched from blood (not recorded which). These receptors were obtained from a woman younger than 45 who had been exposed to COVID-19.

This chain joins TRBV5-1 and TRBJ1-1; D is unresolved. There are 13 residues in the CDR3. Trimming removed 3 bases from V and 1 base from J, with 7 bases in between. Germline values: CDR1 SGHRS, CDR2 YFSETQ. The DNA for the CDR3 is TGCGCCAGCAGCTGGGCAACGAACACTGAAGCTTTCTTT. Its translation is CASSWATNTEAFF.

V and J are TRBV5-5 and TRBJ2-7, with a tentative D call TRBD1 (6 bases). The CDR3 length is 15 residues. Trimming removed 2 bases from V and 0 bases from J, with 12 bases in between. Per germline, CDR1 SGHKS and CDR2 YYEKEE (reference sequence). Here the CDR3 DNA reads TGTGCCAGCAGCTTTGAGACAGGAAGCTCCTACGAGCAGTACTTC. Amino acid sequence: CASSFETGSSYEQYF. Supplemented by reference TRBV5-5 and TRBJ2-7, the full variable domain reads DAGVTQSPTHLIKTRGQQVTLRCSPISGHKSVSWYQQVLGQGPQFIFQYYEKEERGRGNFPDRFSARQFPNYSSELNVNALLLGDSALYLCASSFETGSSYEQYFGPGTRLTVT.

The chain combines TRBV30 with TRBJ1-5, with 7 bases aligning to TRBD1. The length of the CDR3 is 17 residues. Trimming took 2 bases from V and 3 from J; bases not matched to a gene: 13. CDR1 GTSNPN and CDR2 SVGIG come from the germline V gene (reference sequence). The CDR3: CAWSTPLRRGLNQPQHF. The CDR3 DNA sequence: TGTGCCTGGAGTACCCCCTTACGGAGGGGGCTCAATCAGCCCCAGCATTTT.

The CDR3: CASSEQGQGAFGAFF. The DNA of the CDR3 is TGTGCCAGCAGTGAACAGGGACAGGGGGCTTTCGGAGCTTTCTTT. The rearrangement joins TRBV2 to TRBJ1-1; 12 bases are a match to TRBD1. The length of the CDR3 is 15 residues. Germline V gene data show CDR1 as SNHLY and CDR2 as FYNNEI. V was clipped by 2 bases and J by 10 bases; unmatched bases: 8. The full variable domain, rest sourced from reference TRBV2 and TRBJ1-1, is EPEVTQTPSHQVTQMGQEVILRCVPISNHLYFYWYRQILGQKVEFLVSFYNNEISEKSEIFDDQFSVERPDGSNFTLKIRSTKLEDSAMYFCASSEQGQGAFGAFFGQGTRLTVV.

The chain couples TRBV12-5 to TRBJ2-7; 12 nucleotides match TRBD2. The CDR3 sequence is 16 residues long. With 3 bases clipped from V and 3 bases from J, the junction kept 6 bases outside the gene matches. Germline values: CDR1 LGHNT, CDR2 FRNRAP. For the CDR3, the DNA is TGTGCTAGTGGTTTCCGCTCGACTAGCGGGAGCTACGAGCAGTACTTC. This translates into CASGFRSTSGSYEQYF.

This clone was recorded once. The same CDR3 arises from other DNA sequences in this sample as well. This sequence joins TRBV2 and TRBJ2-2; 8 bases line up with TRBD1. J gave up 1 base and V 6 bases, and 1 base lay outside the gene matches. Germline-derived CDR1 and CDR2 are SNHLY and FYNNEI. The CDR3 spans 14 residues. This CDR3 reads CASRGQGNTGELFF. The CDR3, as DNA: TGTGCCAGCAGAGGACAGGGGAACACCGGGGAGCTGTTTTTT.

The sample holds a few counts of this clone. The V and J genes are TRBV11-2 and TRBJ2-1; D is perhaps TRBD2 (6 bases). Germline V lookup: CDR1 SGHAT, CDR2 FQNNGV. Deletions cut 2 bases from V and 4 bases from J, with 12 bases between. This CDR3 has 15 residues. The chain's CDR3 is CASSLPGEVYNEQFF. CDR3 in DNA: TGTGCCAGCAGCTTACCGGGGGAAGTGTACAATGAGCAGTTCTTC.

V is TRBV7-9 and J is TRBJ2-3, with 10 bases aligning to TRBD2. V lost 4 bases, J lost 3 bases, and 4 bases stayed unmatched. This CDR3 comprises 15 residues. The V gene's germline CDR1 is SEHNR and CDR2 FQNEAQ (reference sequence). CDR3 protein: CASSSSSGRTDTQYF. The DNA for the CDR3 is TGTGCCAGCAGCTCATCTAGCGGGAGAACAGATACGCAGTATTTT.

This clone came up a few times. The chain carries TRBV7-3 and TRBJ1-1; D is ambiguous. The CDR3 totals 15 residues. V gave up 11 bases and J gave up 0 bases, with 19 bases separating them. Germline CDR1 and CDR2: SGHTA and FQGTGA. CDR3 protein: CAHYGGIFMNTEAFF. The CDR3 region has the DNA TGTGCCCACTACGGCGGGATCTTCATGAACACTGAAGCTTTCTTT. Supplemented by reference TRBV7-3 and TRBJ1-1, the full variable domain reads GAGVSQTPSNKVTEKGKYVELRCDPISGHTALYWYRQSLGQGPEFLIYFQGTGAADDSGLPNDRFFAVRPEGSVSTLKIQRTERGDSAVYLCAHYGGIFMNTEAFFGQGTRLTVV.

V usage is TRBV5-5 and J usage is TRBJ1-1; 7 bases line up with TRBD1. CDR3 length equals 18 residues. V lost 3 bases and J lost 1; bases outside the gene matches: 15. Germline V gene sequence: CDR1 SGHKS, CDR2 YYEKEE (reference sequence). CDR3 residues: CASSSLPTGWRANTEAFF. As DNA, the CDR3 is TGTGCCAGCAGCTCCCTTCCGACAGGGTGGAGGGCGAACACTGAAGCTTTCTTT.

V usage is TRBV11-2 and J usage is TRBJ2-2; 8 bases are shared with TRBD2. Germline assignment: CDR1 SGHAT and CDR2 FQNNGV. The CDR3 runs 16 residues. Unmatched junction bases numbered 1, after V lost 1 base and J lost 0 bases. The CDR3 loop is CASSLVLAANTGELFF. Written as DNA, the CDR3 is TGTGCCAGCAGCTTAGTACTAGCGGCGAACACCGGGGAGCTGTTTTTT.

V gene TRBV19 combines with J gene TRBJ1-1, with 8 bases matching TRBD1. The trim removed 5 bases at V and 6 bases at J, leaving 5 bases unmatched. The V gene's germline CDR1 is LNHDA and CDR2 SQIVND (reference sequence). The CDR3 is 13 residues long. The CDR3 sequence: CASSSYRGSEAFF. As DNA, the CDR3 is TGTGCCAGTAGTTCATACAGGGGGTCTGAAGCTTTCTTT.

The gene calls are TRBV5-4 and TRBJ1-1; D is ambiguous. This CDR3 spans 19 amino acids. V lost 2 bases and J 1 base, leaving 24 bases between the germline ends. The germline V gene encodes CDR1 SGHNT and CDR2 YYREEE (reference sequence). CDR3 sequence reads: CASSFRVRVSRRPNTEAFF. CDR3 bases: TGTGCCAGCAGCTTTCGTGTGCGGGTCAGTCGGAGGCCGAACACTGAAGCTTTCTTT.

The V and J genes are TRBV11-2 and TRBJ2-5; 8 nucleotides match TRBD1. Per the germline V gene, CDR1 is SGHAT and CDR2 is FQNNGV. This CDR3 is 18 amino acids long. Trimming cost V 0 bases and J 1 base; bases outside gene matches: 10. CDR3 protein: CASSLDSPGTGAQETQYF. CDR3 DNA: TGTGCCAGCAGCTTAGATTCCCCCGGGACAGGAGCCCAAGAGACCCAGTACTTC. Full variable domain (missing parts from reference TRBV11-2 and TRBJ2-5): EAGVAQSPRYKIIEKRQSVAFWCNPISGHATLYWYQQILGQGPKLLIQFQNNGVVDDSQLPKDRFSAERLKGVDSTLKIQPAKLEDSAVYLCASSLDSPGTGAQETQYFGPGTRLLVL.